This record concerns one TCR beta chain sequence. The CDR3 is made up of 14 amino acids. Germline CDR1 reads SGHTA; CDR2 reads FQGNSA. J lost 7 bases, V lost 3 bases, and 6 bases had no gene match. TCRdb processed the PCR reads anew with MiXCR; each CDR3 protein has one entry. The sample includes approximately 80,000 distinct CDR3 sequences, under 60% seen only once; the top ten take roughly 13%. This entry comes from a study of CDR3 diversity in severe acne. The clonotype originates from a male donor in good health, without acne. This chain links TRBV7-2 with TRBJ2-7; 10 positions agree with TRBD2. Sequencing was carried out using blood. For the CDR3, the DNA is TGTGCCAGCAGCTTCCTAGCGGGAGTAGGGGAGCAGTACTTC. Translation gives CASSFLAGVGEQYF.